Listed here is a single TCR beta chain. Antigen specificity is unknown. The source of the sample is a study of cytomegalovirus exposure and HLA in healthy donors. Study-wide results and limits: Exclusion applied to some V segments, including TRBV6-2 and TRBV6-3, as they were indistinguishable.

These donors counted as nominally healthy when sampled, but unrecorded immune exposures were likely. Primers included in the PCR were 60 Vbeta and 13 Jbeta primers. TCRdb keeps only in-frame clones here, not all; method: immunoSEQ multiplex PCR. Its table lists 95,000 to 150,000 clones. Germline-derived CDR1 and CDR2 are MDHEN and SYDVKM. J gave up 6 bases and V 8 bases, and 8 bases lay outside the gene matches. The CDR3 spans 14 residues. This clonotype was sampled from a man aged 18-30 years in good health and CMV-seronegative. J is TRBJ2-4 and V is TRBV28; TRBD1 matches at 9 bases. Material: PBMCs. The CDR3 is CASLNRGLRNIQYF. Written as DNA, the CDR3 is TGTGCCAGCCTAAACAGGGGGCTTAGAAACATTCAGTACTTC.